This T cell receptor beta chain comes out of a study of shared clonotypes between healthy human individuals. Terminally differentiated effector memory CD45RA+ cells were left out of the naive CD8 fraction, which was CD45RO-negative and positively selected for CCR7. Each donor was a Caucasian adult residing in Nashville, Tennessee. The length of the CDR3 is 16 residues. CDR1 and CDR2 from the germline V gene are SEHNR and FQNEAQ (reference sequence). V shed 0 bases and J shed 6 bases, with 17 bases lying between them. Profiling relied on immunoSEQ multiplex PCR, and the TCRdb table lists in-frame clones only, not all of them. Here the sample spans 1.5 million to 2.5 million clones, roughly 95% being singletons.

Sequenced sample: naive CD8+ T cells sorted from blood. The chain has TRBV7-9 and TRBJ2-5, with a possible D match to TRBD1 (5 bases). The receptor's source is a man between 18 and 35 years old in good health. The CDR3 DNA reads TGTGCCAGCAGCTTAGCGAAGGGGAACCAAGACAAGACCCAGTACTTC. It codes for CASSLAKGNQDKTQYF.